This T cell receptor (beta chain) was documented in a study of a mutant IDH1 vaccine in newly diagnosed glioma. Across the whole study: Earlier therapy was either radiotherapy, temozolomide, or both, and most got both. General observations from the study: Pseudoprogression seemed unrelated to changes in top peripheral T cell clonotypes.

Time point denoted: week 23, last vaccination. Vaccinated patients received 300 ug of mutant IDH1 20-mer peptide per dose, with topical imiquimod. Astrocytomas found in donors were new, WHO grade 3 or 4, IDH1-mutant and ATRX-lost. Germline CDR1 MNHEY, CDR2 SMNVEV (reference sequence). This CDR3 spans 13 amino acids. The V end was cut by 0 bases, the J end by 4 bases, with 6 bases between. With respect to this clone: Its specificity is unknown.

The data were produced by immunoSEQ multiplex PCR, yet TCRdb's version contains in-frame clones alone and is incomplete. The sample has about 41,000 clones; over 70% are singletons. The rearrangement joins TRBV27 to TRBJ1-2; D unclear. The receptor comes from a woman aged 40 to 50 with glioma. Some clones in this sample may be carry-over from other donors' samples. The source was PBMCs, collected from a glioma patient whose treatment included an IDH1 peptide vaccine. DNA of the CDR3: TGTGCCAGCAGTTTATCGGGAAGCTATGGCTACACCTTC. Amino acids: CASSLSGSYGYTF.